This TCR beta chain was captured by sequencing in a study of metastatic and nonmetastatic thyroid tumors. Thyroid surgery was preceded by no treatment in any patient. MiXCR re-clonotyped the PCR reads for TCRdb. In the table there are more than 15,000 clones, 16% of which are singletons. V was pared by 0 bases and J by 4 bases, with 5 bases between. In germline, CDR1 is SGHRS, CDR2 YFSETQ. The CDR3 runs 12 residues. Sample: blood. The TCR sequence derives from a male donor with papillary thyroid cancer or a benign thyroid nodule (not recorded which). Some clones in this sample may be carry-over from other donors' samples. This chain uses TRBV5-1 with TRBJ2-7; the D is unclear. The CDR3 bases are TGCGCCAGCAGCTTGGCCGCTTACGAGCAGTACTTC. It specifies CASSLAAYEQYF. The full variable domain, in which reference TRBV5-1 and TRBJ2-7 provide the parts outside the CDR3, is KAGVTQTPRYLIKTRGQQVTLSCSPISGHRSVSWYQQTPGQGLQFLFEYFSETQRNKGNFPGRFSGRQFSNSRSEMNVSTLELGDSALYLCASSLAAYEQYFGPGTRLTVT.